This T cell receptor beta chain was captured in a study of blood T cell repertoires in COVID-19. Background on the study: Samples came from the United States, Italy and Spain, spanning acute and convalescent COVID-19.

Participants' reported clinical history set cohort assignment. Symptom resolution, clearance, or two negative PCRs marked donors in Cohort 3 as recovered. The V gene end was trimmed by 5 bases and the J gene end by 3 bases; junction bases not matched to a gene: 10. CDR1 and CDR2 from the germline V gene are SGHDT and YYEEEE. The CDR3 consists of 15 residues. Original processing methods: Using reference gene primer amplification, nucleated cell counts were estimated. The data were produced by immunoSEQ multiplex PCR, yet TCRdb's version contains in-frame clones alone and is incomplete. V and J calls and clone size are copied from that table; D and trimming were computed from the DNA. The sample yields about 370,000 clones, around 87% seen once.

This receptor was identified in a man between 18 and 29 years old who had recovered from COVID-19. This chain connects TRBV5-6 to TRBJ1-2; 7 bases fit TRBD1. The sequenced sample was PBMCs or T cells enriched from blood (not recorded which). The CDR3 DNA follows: TGTGCCAGCAGACCCGGGACAGTCCTATACTATGGCTACACCTTC. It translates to CASRPGTVLYYGYTF.